The 19 T cell receptor beta chains below were found in one sample sequenced in a study of shared clonotypes between healthy human individuals. Measured with immunoSEQ multiplex PCR; TCRdb has only the in-frame clones, and not every one. The sample has about 520,000 clones, approximately 82% seen once; the top ten hold approximately 12%. Source material: PBMCs. Receptors were obtained from a woman in her 40s in good health. Some clones in this sample may be carry-over from other donors' samples.

The genes are TRBV28 and TRBJ2-1, with D uncertain. CDR1 is MDHEN, CDR2 SYDVKM, per germline. CDR3 length: 14 amino acids. V was shortened by 5 bases and J by 0 bases, with 8 bases between the two germline ends. CDR3 protein: CASSLLRSYNEQFF. The CDR3 region has the DNA TGTGCCAGCAGTCTCCTACGCTCCTACAATGAGCAGTTCTTC.

In this sample, this clone turned up a few times. The chain employs TRBV7-2 and TRBJ2-5, with 11 nucleotides matching TRBD2. There are 15 residues in the CDR3. J was trimmed by 5 bases and V by 5 bases; bases with no gene match: 7. Germline V CDR1 and CDR2: SGHTA, FQGNSA. In DNA, the CDR3 is TGTGCCAGCAGCGCACGACTAGCGGGACGCGAGACCCAGTACTTC. Its translation: CASSARLAGRETQYF.

There are a few counts of this clone. The J gene is TRBJ2-4, the V gene TRBV18; D is unresolved. The V end lost 5 bases, the J end lost 0 bases, and 5 bases lay between the germline ends. Germline V CDR1 and CDR2: KGHSH, LQKENI. The CDR3 runs to 13 residues. The CDR3 region is CASSVLAKNIQYF. The DNA for the CDR3 is TGTGCCAGCTCAGTTCTAGCCAAAAACATTCAGTACTTC.

In regard to this clone: One base away lies a much larger clone, so this may be a sequencing read error. Other DNA sequences in the sample encode the same CDR3. This chain connects TRBV4-2 to TRBJ2-1; 7 bases are a match to TRBD2. The CDR3 length is 16 residues. Germline assignment: CDR1 LGHNA and CDR2 YNFKEQ. CDR3 region: CASSQGSSGDYNEQFF. The CDR3 coding sequence is TGTGCTAGCAGCCAAGGATCTAGCGGAGATTACAATGAGCAGTTCTTC.

The chain couples TRBV15 to TRBJ1-1, with D perhaps matching TRBD1 (5 bases). Trimming removed 5 bases from V and 4 bases from J, with 17 bases in between. This CDR3 comprises 15 residues. Looked up from germline, CDR1 is LNHNV and CDR2 is YYDKDF (reference sequence). CDR3 in amino acids: CATSGGWGRGTEAFF. CDR3 DNA sequence: TGTGCCACCAGCGGGGGTTGGGGGAGGGGCACTGAAGCTTTCTTT.

The gene calls are TRBV7-6 and TRBJ2-2; D ambiguous. There are 14 residues in the CDR3. Trimming took off 0 bases at V and 4 bases at J, with 6 bases between the two ends. The germline V gene encodes CDR1 SGHVS and CDR2 FNYEAQ. The CDR3 sequence: CASSLATVTGELFF. The DNA of the CDR3 is TGTGCCAGCAGCTTAGCGACGGTCACCGGGGAGCTGTTTTTT.

The chain carries TRBV28 and TRBJ1-2; D unclear. This CDR3 is built from 9 residues. The V gene lost 8 bases and the J gene lost 8 bases, with 6 bases spanning the gap. In germline, CDR1 is MDHEN, CDR2 SYDVKM. CDR3 protein: CASGSGYTF. In nucleotides, the CDR3 is TGTGCCAGCGGATCAGGCTACACCTTC.

The chain is built from TRBV6-5 and TRBJ2-7; 9 nucleotides align to TRBD2. The V segment lost 0 bases and the J segment 4 bases; nucleotides outside the gene matches: 4. Germline CDR1 is MNHEY and CDR2 is SVGAGI. The CDR3 contains 15 residues. The CDR3 sequence is CASSYSTSGVYEQYF. As DNA, the CDR3 is TGTGCCAGCAGTTACTCGACTAGCGGAGTTTACGAGCAGTACTTC.

J is TRBJ2-2 and V is TRBV11-1; TRBD2 might be the D (5 bases). The CDR3 extends over 13 amino acids. With 7 bases removed from V and 6 bases from J, the gap between germline ends came to 12 bases. CDR1 and CDR2 (germline): SGHAT, FQDESV (reference sequence). Here the CDR3 reads CASNPRVPGELFF. CDR3 sequence (DNA): TGTGCCAGCAATCCGAGGGTTCCCGGGGAGCTGTTTTTT.

This clone occurred a few times. The V gene is TRBV29-1, the J gene TRBJ2-1, with 7 nucleotides matching TRBD2. The trim removed 3 bases at V and 1 base at J, leaving 6 bases unmatched. CDR1 is SQVTM, CDR2 ANQGSEA, per germline. The CDR3 spans 15 residues. Here the CDR3 reads CSVDRAGSSYNEQFF. The CDR3 bases are TGCAGCGTTGACAGAGCGGGATCTTCCTACAATGAGCAGTTCTTC.

This clone appeared a few times. This chain uses TRBV5-6 with TRBJ2-1; D is ambiguous. The CDR3 consists of 12 residues. Germline V gene sequence: CDR1 SGHDT, CDR2 YYEEEE. The V gene lost 0 bases and the J gene lost 9 bases, with 7 bases spanning the gap. DNA for the CDR3: TGTGCCAGCAGCTTGGCGCTTGGTGAGCAGTTCTTC. This translates into CASSLALGEQFF. Drawing the rest from reference TRBV5-6 and TRBJ2-1, the complete variable domain is DAGVTQSPTHLIKTRGQQVTLRCSPKSGHDTVSWYQQALGQGPQFIFQYYEEEERQRGNFPDRFSGHQFPNYSSELNVNALLLGDSALYLCASSLALGEQFFGPGTRLTVL.

The J gene is TRBJ2-1, the V gene TRBV6-6; D might be TRBD1 (6 bases). Germline values: CDR1 MNHNY, CDR2 SVGAGI (reference sequence). The CDR3 loop spans 14 amino acids. V lost 4 bases, J lost 6 bases, and 13 bases lay in between. The CDR3 nucleotides read TGTGCCAGCAGTTTCAGGGGATGGGGCAATGAGCAGTTCTTC. As protein: CASSFRGWGNEQFF.

V and J are TRBV5-4 and TRBJ1-1; D is undetermined. Germline-derived CDR1 and CDR2 are SGHNT and YYREEE (reference sequence). This CDR3 is built from 13 residues. V lost 4 bases and J lost 10, with 17 bases in between. The CDR3 bases are TGTGCCAGCAGCCAAGATCGGTTGGGCCCAGCTTTCTTT. Protein sequence: CASSQDRLGPAFF.

This clone was recorded once. The J gene is TRBJ2-1, the V gene TRBV4-2; the D is unclear. The CDR3 covers 16 residues. V was trimmed by 0 bases and J by 4 bases, leaving 13 bases between them. CDR1 is LGHNA, CDR2 YNFKEQ, per germline. Here the CDR3 DNA reads TGTGCCAGCAGCCAAGATGGGGTAGCAGATTACAATGAGCAGTTCTTC. This encodes CASSQDGVADYNEQFF.

The rearrangement uses TRBV10-3 and TRBJ2-1, with D perhaps TRBD1 or TRBD2 (6 bases each). V lost 3 bases and J 4 bases, leaving 16 bases between the germline ends. Germline V lookup: CDR1 ENHRY, CDR2 SYGVKD. The length of the CDR3 is 16 residues. This CDR3 reads CAISDPRGREYNEQFF. The CDR3, as DNA: TGTGCCATCAGTGATCCCCGGGGGCGGGAATACAATGAGCAGTTCTTC.

The chain recombines TRBV19 with TRBJ2-4; TRBD1 aligns across 9 bases. Germline V CDR1 and CDR2: LNHDA, SQIVND (reference sequence). The V and J ends lost 3 bases and 3 bases, in that order; junction bases with no gene match: 6. The CDR3 totals 16 residues. The CDR3 DNA reads as TGTGCCAGTAGTATCGGGACAGGGCGCGTCAAAAACATTCAGTACTTC. It codes for CASSIGTGRVKNIQYF.

The sample holds one count of this clone. The chain employs TRBV5-1 and TRBJ2-5, with D tentatively TRBD1 or TRBD2 (6 bases each). The CDR3 sequence is 16 residues long. Germline V gives CDR1 SGHRS, CDR2 YFSETQ. Trimming cost V 4 bases and J 3 bases, with 19 bases left between them. CDR3 in DNA: TGCGCCAGCAGCCTCCCGGGGGCTGGGGTAGAAGAGACCCAGTACTTC. Translating it yields CASSLPGAGVEETQYF.

With respect to this clone: This is likely an artifact of a read error, given a far larger clone one base away. This chain connects TRBV30 to TRBJ1-5; a weak D match, TRBD1 (5 bases). Germline V lookup: CDR1 GTSNPN, CDR2 SVGIG (reference sequence). The CDR3 is made up of 15 amino acids. The CDR3 DNA is TGTGCCTGGAGTCTGACGGGGCCTAGCAGTCAGCCCCAGCATTTT. This encodes CAWSLTGPSSQPQHF.

The chain couples TRBV6-4 to TRBJ2-3; D is unclear. Germline-derived CDR1 and CDR2 are MRHNA and SNTAGT. The V gene lost 0 bases and the J gene lost 5 bases, with 3 bases spanning the gap. This CDR3 region has 12 residues. The CDR3 is CASSDSRDTQYF. In nucleotides, the CDR3 is TGTGCCAGCAGTGACTCCCGAGATACGCAGTATTTT.